These 22 T cell receptor beta chains originate from one sample sequenced in a study of blood T cell repertoires in COVID-19. The data were produced by immunoSEQ multiplex PCR, yet TCRdb's version contains in-frame clones alone and is incomplete. This sample has just over 250,000 clones; about 85% occur once, and the top ten carry about 4%. The sequencing input was peripheral blood. Every receptor here comes from a man aged 60-69 years who had recovered from COVID-19.

This clone appeared a few times. The V call is TRBV6-2 or TRBV6-3, the J call TRBJ1-2, with 7 positions matching TRBD1. The V gene end was trimmed by 5 bases and the J gene end by 4 bases; junction bases not matched to a gene: 4. The CDR3 extends over 13 amino acids. From germline, CDR1 is MNHEY and CDR2 SVGEGT. CDR3 residues: CASSRDSPYGYTF. DNA of the CDR3: TGTGCCAGCAGTCGGGACAGTCCCTATGGCTACACCTTC.

This chain's CDR3 is CASSSQGPGMNTEAFF. CDR3 coding DNA: TGTGCCAGCAGCTCACAGGGCCCTGGGATGAACACTGAAGCTTTCTTT. The chain carries TRBV7-3 and TRBJ1-1, with D perhaps TRBD1 (6 bases). The CDR3 covers 16 residues. V lost 4 bases to trimming and J lost 0 bases, with 15 bases between them. Germline V gene data show CDR1 as SGHTA and CDR2 as FQGTGA.

This rearrangement joins TRBV5-1 to TRBJ2-1, with 9 bases that match TRBD1. The ends lost 0 bases at V and 8 bases at J; junction bases unmatched: 3. The CDR3 has 14 amino acids. Per the germline V gene, CDR1 is SGHRS and CDR2 is YFSETQ. In nucleotides, the CDR3 is TGCGCCAGCAGCTTGGCCACAGGGGGCGATGAGCAGTTCTTC. Its protein is CASSLATGGDEQFF. Filled out from reference TRBV5-1 and TRBJ2-1, the complete variable domain reads KAGVTQTPRYLIKTRGQQVTLSCSPISGHRSVSWYQQTPGQGLQFLFEYFSETQRNKGNFPGRFSGRQFSNSRSEMNVSTLELGDSALYLCASSLATGGDEQFFGPGTRLTVL.

The rearrangement uses TRBV6-6 and TRBJ2-3; TRBD2 is a possible D gene (7 bases). V was clipped by 7 bases and J by 6 bases, with 23 bases between them. Germline CDR1 and CDR2: MNHNY and SVGAGI (reference sequence). The CDR3 has 16 amino acids. CDR3 in DNA: TGTGCCAGCACCCTAGGGAGTTGGGGGGGCGTTGATACGCAGTATTTT. Encoded protein: CASTLGSWGGVDTQYF.

V is TRBV23-1 and J is TRBJ2-7, with 7 bases lining up with TRBD1. TRBV23-1 is marked as an open reading frame, function uncertain. The CDR3 has 18 residues. Unmatched junction bases numbered 16, after V lost 0 bases and J lost 5 bases. For the CDR3, the DNA is TGCGCCAGCAGTCAATCCTCAATCCTAGGACAGGAGAAGAACGAGCAGTACTTC. Translation gives CASSQSSILGQEKNEQYF.

The CDR3 loop reads CASRLQGVSNQPQHF. In DNA form, the CDR3 reads TGTGCCAGCCGTTTACAGGGAGTTAGCAATCAGCCCCAGCATTTT. V and J are TRBV6-5 and TRBJ1-5; D possibly corresponds to TRBD1 (6 bases). The CDR3 covers 15 residues. Trimming took 8 bases from V and 0 from J, leaving 14 bases between them. Looked up from germline, CDR1 is MNHEY and CDR2 is SVGAGI.

This clone was counted once. V usage is TRBV24-1 and J usage is TRBJ2-3; 9 bases line up with TRBD2. CDR3 size: 17 residues. Per the germline V gene, CDR1 is KGHDR and CDR2 is SFDVKD. V gave up 0 bases and J gave up 2 bases; unmatched junction bases: 5. The CDR3 nucleotides read TGTGCCACCAGTGATTTGCAGGCTAGCGGGGCCACAGATACGCAGTATTTT. As protein: CATSDLQASGATDTQYF.

The CDR3 loop reads CASRLQGRETQYF. The DNA of the CDR3 is TGTGCCAGCAGGCTACAGGGGCGCGAGACCCAGTACTTC. The chain combines TRBV2 with TRBJ2-5; TRBD1 matches at 7 bases. The CDR3 is 13 residues long. Losses at the gene ends were 6 bases for V and 5 bases for J; bases not matched to a gene: 6. Per the germline V gene, CDR1 is SNHLY and CDR2 is FYNNEI.

The chain couples TRBV13 to TRBJ1-2; D remains unclear. There are 11 residues in the CDR3. V lost 2 bases to trimming and J lost 7 bases, with 5 bases between them. CDR1 is PRHDT and CDR2 is FYEKMQ in the germline V gene (reference sequence). CDR3 DNA: TGTGCCAGCAGCTTACAGGTTGGCTACACCTTC. This gives the protein CASSLQVGYTF.

The chain uses TRBV7-3 and TRBJ1-2, with 8 bases matching TRBD1. Losses at the gene ends were 1 base for V and 5 bases for J; bases not matched to a gene: 12. The CDR3 consists of 17 residues. Germline loops: CDR1 SGHTA, CDR2 FQGTGA. CDR3 protein: CASSLNPGQEVGYGYTF. The CDR3 bases are TGTGCCAGCAGCTTAAACCCGGGACAGGAAGTAGGGTATGGCTACACCTTC.

V is TRBV19 and J is TRBJ1-1, with D unresolved. Trimming shortened V by 0 bases and J by 5 bases, and 10 bases separated the two germline ends. This CDR3 is built from 14 residues. Germline CDR1 LNHDA, CDR2 SQIVND (reference sequence). Here the CDR3 DNA reads TGTGCCAGTAGTATAGAGGGCATTGTGACTGAAGCTTTCTTT. Translated: CASSIEGIVTEAFF.

The J gene is TRBJ2-5, the V gene TRBV20-1; no clear D gene. The V gene lost 5 bases and the J gene lost 4 bases, with 8 bases spanning the gap. Germline loops: CDR1 DFQATT, CDR2 SNEGSKA (reference sequence). The CDR3 contains 11 residues. This CDR3 reads CSAFSAETQYF. CDR3 DNA: TGCAGTGCTTTTAGTGCAGAGACCCAGTACTTC.

V and J are TRBV7-9 and TRBJ2-3; a possible D gene is TRBD2 (5 bases). Germline V lookup: CDR1 SEHNR, CDR2 FQNEAQ (reference sequence). Trimming took off 4 bases at V and 4 bases at J, with 15 bases between the two ends. This CDR3 contains 15 residues. The CDR3 DNA sequence: TGTGCCAGCAGCTCCAACGCCGGGATTTCAGATACGCAGTATTTT. Its translation: CASSSNAGISDTQYF.

The chain joins TRBV18 to TRBJ2-7; D is undetermined. Trimming removed 4 bases from V and 5 bases from J, with 12 bases in between. The CDR3 runs 13 residues. Germline CDR1 KGHSH, CDR2 LQKENI. CDR3: CASSRTDNDEQYF. DNA for the CDR3: TGTGCCAGCTCACGAACAGACAACGACGAGCAGTACTTC.

V usage is TRBV5-1 and J usage is TRBJ1-2, with D unclear. Trimming removed 0 bases from V and 4 bases from J, with 10 bases in between. Germline assignment: CDR1 SGHRS and CDR2 YFSETQ. The CDR3 has 14 residues. The CDR3 sequence: CASSLDGPGYGYTF. The CDR3 DNA reads as TGCGCCAGCAGCTTGGACGGTCCCGGCTATGGCTACACCTTC.

The chain uses TRBV4-2 and TRBJ2-5, with 8 bases fitting TRBD2. Germline V gives CDR1 LGHNA, CDR2 YNFKEQ. The CDR3 is made up of 16 amino acids. The ends lost 5 bases at V and 4 bases at J; junction bases unmatched: 12. The CDR3 DNA sequence: TGTGCCAGCAGCTCCAGGGTTTCCGGGGGGGCAGAGACCCAGTACTTC. Translated, it gives CASSSRVSGGAETQYF.

This clone was found a few times. The chain couples TRBV6-5 to TRBJ2-2; 9 positions agree with TRBD1. This CDR3 has 15 residues. Looked up from germline, CDR1 is MNHEY and CDR2 is SVGAGI. Losses at the gene ends were 6 bases for V and 6 bases for J; bases not matched to a gene: 8. CDR3 protein: CASSPGQGESGELFF. DNA for the CDR3: TGTGCCAGCAGCCCGGGACAGGGTGAATCCGGGGAGCTGTTTTTT.

The gene calls are TRBV5-4 and TRBJ1-4; 7 bases are a match to TRBD1. With V trimmed by 4 bases and J by 5 bases, 8 bases remained unmatched. This CDR3 is 15 amino acids long. The germline V gene encodes CDR1 SGHNT and CDR2 YYREEE (reference sequence). CDR3: CASSLNRGINEKLFF. The DNA for the CDR3 is TGTGCCAGCAGCCTGAACAGGGGAATCAATGAAAAACTGTTTTTT. Filled out from reference TRBV5-4 and TRBJ1-4, the complete variable domain reads ETGVTQSPTHLIKTRGQQVTLRCSSQSGHNTVSWYQQALGQGPQFIFQYYREEENGRGNFPPRFSGLQFPNYSSELNVNALELDDSALYLCASSLNRGINEKLFFGSGTQLSVL.

The rearrangement links TRBV10-3 to TRBJ1-1; TRBD1 is a possible D gene (6 bases). Germline values: CDR1 ENHRY, CDR2 SYGVKD. V lost 3 bases, J lost 6 bases, and 17 bases lay in between. This CDR3 region has 15 residues. CDR3 sequence: CAISERGGGSSEAFF. The CDR3 DNA follows: TGTGCCATCAGTGAAAGGGGGGGCGGTAGCTCTGAAGCTTTCTTT.

The rearrangement joins TRBV2 to TRBJ2-7; 9 nucleotides align to TRBD1. The V segment lost 5 bases and the J segment 3 bases; nucleotides outside the gene matches: 8. Looked up from germline, CDR1 is SNHLY and CDR2 is FYNNEI. CDR3 length equals 15 residues. The CDR3 DNA reads TGTGCCAGCAGTTCCTCCGGGACAGGGTTCTACGAGCAGTACTTC. As protein: CASSSSGTGFYEQYF. The variable domain in full, completed from reference TRBV2 and TRBJ2-7, reads EPEVTQTPSHQVTQMGQEVILRCVPISNHLYFYWYRQILGQKVEFLVSFYNNEISEKSEIFDDQFSVERPDGSNFTLKIRSTKLEDSAMYFCASSSSGTGFYEQYFGPGTRLTVT.

The V and J genes are TRBV13 and TRBJ2-1, with TRBD2 as a possible D gene (5 bases). This CDR3 is 16 amino acids long. Germline V lookup: CDR1 PRHDT, CDR2 FYEKMQ (reference sequence). The V end was cut by 1 base, the J end by 0 bases, with 10 bases between. The CDR3 sequence is CASSLVIATSYNEQFF. CDR3 nucleotides: TGTGCCAGCAGCTTAGTAATAGCGACCTCCTACAATGAGCAGTTCTTC.

The chain has TRBV6-5 and TRBJ2-1, with 7 bases identical to TRBD1. V was pared by 0 bases and J by 7 bases, with 9 bases of the junction left unmatched. Per the germline V gene, CDR1 is MNHEY and CDR2 is SVGAGI. CDR3 size: 16 residues. The CDR3 spells CASSYSRTRGINEQFF. Written as DNA, the CDR3 is TGTGCCAGCAGTTACTCGCGCACCAGGGGGATAAATGAGCAGTTCTTC.